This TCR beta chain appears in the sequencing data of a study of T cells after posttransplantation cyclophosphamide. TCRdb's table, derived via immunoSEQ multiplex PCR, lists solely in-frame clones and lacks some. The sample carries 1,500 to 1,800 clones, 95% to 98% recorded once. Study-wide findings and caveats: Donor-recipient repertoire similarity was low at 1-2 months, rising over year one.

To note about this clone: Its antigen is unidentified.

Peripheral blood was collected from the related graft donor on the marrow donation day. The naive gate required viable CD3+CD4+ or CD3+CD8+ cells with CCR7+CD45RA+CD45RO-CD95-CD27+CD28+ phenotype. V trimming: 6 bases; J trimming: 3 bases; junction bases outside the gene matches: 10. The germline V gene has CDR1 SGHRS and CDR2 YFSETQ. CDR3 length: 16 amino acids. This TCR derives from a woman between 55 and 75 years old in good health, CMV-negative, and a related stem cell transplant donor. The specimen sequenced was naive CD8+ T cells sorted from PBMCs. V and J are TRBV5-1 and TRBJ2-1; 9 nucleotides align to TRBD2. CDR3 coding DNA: TGCGCCAGCACCAAATCAGGGCGGGGGGGCTACAATGAGCAGTTCTTC. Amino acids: CASTKSGRGGYNEQFF.